The 18 T cell receptor beta chains listed next were all sequenced from one sample in a study of blood T cell repertoires in COVID-19. Some clones are missing from TCRdb's copy, which holds only in-frame ones; the method was immunoSEQ multiplex PCR. The sample lists 200,000 to 300,000 clones; 85% were seen once. Source material: peripheral blood. Receptors were obtained from a woman in her sixties with active or convalescent COVID-19.

This chain joins TRBV19 and TRBJ1-2; no clear D. The germline V gene encodes CDR1 LNHDA and CDR2 SQIVND (reference sequence). The CDR3 extends over 13 amino acids. With 5 bases removed from V and 8 bases from J, the gap between germline ends came to 15 bases. The CDR3 loop reads CASSPLINEGYTF. CDR3 DNA: TGTGCCAGTAGTCCTCTAATCAATGAGGGCTACACCTTC.

J is TRBJ2-1 and V is TRBV7-2, with D tentatively TRBD2 (5 bases). The CDR3 covers 15 residues. The V end lost 6 bases, the J end lost 1 base, and 13 bases lay between the germline ends. Germline CDR1 is SGHTA and CDR2 is FQGNSA. The CDR3 coding sequence is TGTGCCAGCAGTTCTTACGGGGAATCCTACAATGAGCAGTTCTTC. Protein product: CASSSYGESYNEQFF.

This chain uses TRBV5-5 with TRBJ1-1; 8 bases align to TRBD1. This CDR3 is built from 13 residues. Germline trimming cut 2 bases from V and 4 bases from J; bases unmatched to any gene: 1. Per germline, CDR1 SGHKS and CDR2 YYEKEE (reference sequence). The CDR3 region is CASSFTGGTEAFF. The CDR3 nucleotides are TGTGCCAGCAGCTTCACAGGGGGCACTGAAGCTTTCTTT.

This clone was seen only a few times. The rearrangement joins TRBV3-1 (or the pseudogene TRBV3-2) to TRBJ2-7, with TRBD2 matching 8 bases. V was pared by 5 bases and J by 4 bases, with 10 bases of the junction left unmatched. The CDR3 runs to 15 residues. Germline lookup yields CDR1 LGHDT and CDR2 YNNKEL (reference sequence). This chain's CDR3 is CASSSGTRGTYEQYV. In DNA, the CDR3 is TGTGCCAGCAGCTCCGGGACTAGGGGAACTTACGAGCAGTACGTC.

The chain recombines TRBV18 with TRBJ2-2; TRBD1 is a possible D gene (5 bases). The V gene lost 1 base and the J gene lost 2 bases, with 8 bases spanning the gap. Germline V gene data show CDR1 as KGHSH and CDR2 as LQKENI. This CDR3 contains 15 residues. CDR3 DNA sequence: TGTGCCAGCTCACCACAAGGGGCAAACACCGGGGAGCTGTTTTTT. This translates into CASSPQGANTGELFF. Filled out from reference TRBV18 and TRBJ2-2, the complete variable domain reads NAGVMQNPRHLVRRRGQEARLRCSPMKGHSHVYWYRQLPEEGLKFMVYLQKENIIDESGMPKERFSAEFPKEGPSILRIQQVVRGDSAAYFCASSPQGANTGELFFGEGSRLTVL.

The chain employs TRBV5-1 and TRBJ1-3, with D perhaps TRBD1 (6 bases). The germline V gene has CDR1 SGHRS and CDR2 YFSETQ. Trimming stripped 2 bases from V and 3 bases from J, with 18 bases between. The CDR3 loop spans 17 amino acids. The CDR3 protein is CASSLRQTSQGGNTIYF. Written as DNA, the CDR3 is TGCGCCAGCAGCTTACGACAGACCTCACAGGGTGGAAACACCATATATTTT.

This rearrangement joins TRBV29-1 to TRBJ2-1; no clear D gene. Germline V lookup: CDR1 SQVTM, CDR2 ANQGSEA. Trimming took 0 bases from V and 4 from J, leaving 16 bases between them. This CDR3 comprises 16 residues. In DNA, the CDR3 is TGCAGCGTTGAAGATCTAGGCCCCTTTCTTTACAATGAGCAGTTCTTC. This sequence encodes CSVEDLGPFLYNEQFF.

V is TRBV19 and J is TRBJ1-1; the match to TRBD1 covers 10 bases. Germline loops: CDR1 LNHDA, CDR2 SQIVND (reference sequence). The CDR3 is 14 amino acids. The ends lost 7 bases at V and 4 bases at J; junction bases unmatched: 6. The CDR3 bases are TGTGCCAGTAATCCGGACAGGGGGATCACTGAAGCTTTCTTT. Amino acid sequence: CASNPDRGITEAFF.

This clone has a single count. V gene TRBV4-1 combines with J gene TRBJ2-3, with 12 bases identical to TRBD2. CDR3 length: 17 residues. Per the germline V gene, CDR1 is MGHRA and CDR2 is YSYEKL. The V gene end was trimmed by 3 bases and the J gene end by 2 bases; junction bases not matched to a gene: 6. CDR3 nucleotide sequence: TGCGCCAGCAGCCACATGACTAGCGGGAGATACACAGATACGCAGTATTTT. It is translated as CASSHMTSGRYTDTQYF.

The J gene is TRBJ1-2, the V gene TRBV19; D remains unclear. V lost 1 base and J lost 6, with 15 bases in between. The germline V gene has CDR1 LNHDA and CDR2 SQIVND (reference sequence). CDR3 size: 15 residues. CDR3 nucleotides: TGTGCCAGTAGTATAGTTGCACGTACTACGAATGGCTACACCTTC. It is translated as CASSIVARTTNGYTF.

This chain uses TRBV10-3 with TRBJ1-3; D may be TRBD1 (6 bases). Germline V lookup: CDR1 ENHRY, CDR2 SYGVKD. The CDR3 is 17 amino acids. V gave up 4 bases and J gave up 4 bases, with 20 bases separating them. CDR3 bases: TGTGCCATCAGTGCAGACTTTCCCACAGGGAGCGGAAACACCATATATTTT. Its translation is CAISADFPTGSGNTIYF.

The rearrangement uses TRBV28 and TRBJ1-6; 8 nucleotides agree with TRBD1. Germline CDR1 and CDR2: MDHEN and SYDVKM. This CDR3 is 16 amino acids long. V dropped 5 bases and J dropped 4; count of bases not matched to a gene: 7. This chain's CDR3 is CASSQSRTGYNSPLHF. CDR3 nucleotide sequence: TGTGCCAGCAGTCAATCAAGGACAGGGTATAATTCACCCCTCCACTTT.

The V call is TRBV20-1, the J call TRBJ2-7, with D possibly matching TRBD2 (6 bases). The V gene lost 3 bases and the J gene lost 2 bases, with 11 bases spanning the gap. In germline, CDR1 is DFQATT, CDR2 SNEGSKA (reference sequence). This CDR3 region has 13 residues. Written as DNA, the CDR3 is TGCAGTGCTAGTTTTAGCGGACCCTACGAGCAGTACTTC. It translates to CSASFSGPYEQYF.

The chain links TRBV5-1 to TRBJ1-4; D is perhaps TRBD1 (5 bases). The CDR3 covers 17 residues. V gave up 0 bases and J gave up 2 bases, with 14 bases separating them. Germline V gene data show CDR1 as SGHRS and CDR2 as YFSETQ. The CDR3: CASSLDGIGGTNEKLFF. CDR3 DNA: TGCGCCAGCAGCTTGGACGGAATCGGGGGGACTAATGAAAAACTGTTTTTT. Complete variable domain (other parts from reference TRBV5-1 and TRBJ1-4): KAGVTQTPRYLIKTRGQQVTLSCSPISGHRSVSWYQQTPGQGLQFLFEYFSETQRNKGNFPGRFSGRQFSNSRSEMNVSTLELGDSALYLCASSLDGIGGTNEKLFFGSGTQLSVL.

V is TRBV5-8 and J is TRBJ1-2; no reliable D call. Trimming took 0 bases from V and 4 from J, leaving 7 bases between them. This CDR3 contains 13 residues. CDR1 SGHTS and CDR2 YDEGEE come from the germline V gene. The CDR3 DNA follows: TGTGCCAGCAGCTTGGTAGCGGCCTATGGCTACACCTTC. It codes for CASSLVAAYGYTF.

This chain links TRBV2 with TRBJ2-5; 10 positions match TRBD2. The V gene end was trimmed by 2 bases and the J gene end by 5 bases; junction bases not matched to a gene: 8. The germline gives CDR1 SNHLY, CDR2 FYNNEI. The CDR3 extends over 16 amino acids. The CDR3 DNA is TGTGCCAGCAGTGAACTAGCGGGAGAGGGGCTGGAGACCCAGTACTTC. Amino acids: CASSELAGEGLETQYF.

This sequence joins TRBV4-1 and TRBJ1-4, with TRBD1 matching 7 bases. The V gene end was trimmed by 0 bases and the J gene end by 8 bases; junction bases not matched to a gene: 6. The CDR3 is made up of 15 amino acids. Germline CDR1 MGHRA, CDR2 YSYEKL. The CDR3 DNA follows: TGCGCCAGCAGCCAAGAGGGGACAGTGGGCGAAAAACTGTTTTTT. It encodes CASSQEGTVGEKLFF.

This clone was counted only a few times. This chain joins TRBV3-1 (or the pseudogene TRBV3-2) and TRBJ1-4, with D unresolved. The V and J ends lost 1 base and 8 bases respectively, with 5 bases between them. Germline lookup yields CDR1 LGHDT and CDR2 YNNKEL (reference sequence). The CDR3 has 12 amino acids. For the CDR3, the DNA is TGTGCCAGCAGCCAAGCGAGGGAAAAACTGTTTTTT. Translating it yields CASSQAREKLFF.